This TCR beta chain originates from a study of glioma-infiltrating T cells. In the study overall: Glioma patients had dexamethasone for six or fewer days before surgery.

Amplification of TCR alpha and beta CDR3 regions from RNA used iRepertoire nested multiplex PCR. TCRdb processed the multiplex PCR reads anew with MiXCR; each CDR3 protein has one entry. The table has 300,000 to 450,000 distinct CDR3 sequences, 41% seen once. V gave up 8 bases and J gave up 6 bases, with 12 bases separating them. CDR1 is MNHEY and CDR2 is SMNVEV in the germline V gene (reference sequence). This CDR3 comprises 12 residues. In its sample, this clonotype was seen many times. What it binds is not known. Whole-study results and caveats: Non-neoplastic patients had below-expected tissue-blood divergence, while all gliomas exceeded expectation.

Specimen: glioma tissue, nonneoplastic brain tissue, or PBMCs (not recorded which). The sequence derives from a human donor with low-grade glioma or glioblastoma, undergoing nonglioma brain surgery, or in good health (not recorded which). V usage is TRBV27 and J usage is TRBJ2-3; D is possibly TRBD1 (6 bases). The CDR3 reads CASQDSSDTQYF. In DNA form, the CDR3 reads TGTGCCAGCCAGGACAGCTCTGATACGCAGTATTTT.